The clone carrying this TCR beta chain appeared a few times. The antigen is undetermined. This specimen belongs to a study of PD-L1 blockade in urothelial cancer. Whole-study findings and limits: Survival was better when pretreatment blood TCR clonality fell below the median.

Repertoires were generated with immunoSEQ multiplex PCR, while TCRdb's copy carries only in-frame clones and drops some. The top ten clones hold about 4.2% of a sample with about 45,000 clones, approximately 89% of them seen once. Between 1 and 8 samples per patient were obtained, pretreatment and on-treatment. This specimen was PBMCs, taken around atezolizumab (anti-PD-L1) treatment. The receptor was derived from a man aged 80 or over with urothelial cancer.

The CDR3 here is CASLGAGELFF. Written as DNA, the CDR3 is TGTGCCAGCCTAGGGGCCGGGGAGCTGTTTTTT. The chain carries TRBV25-1 and TRBJ2-2, with D possibly TRBD1 on 5 matching bases. V dropped 8 bases and J dropped 6 bases, with 7 bases sitting between them. The CDR3 is made up of 11 amino acids. The germline gives CDR1 MGHDK, CDR2 SYGVNS.